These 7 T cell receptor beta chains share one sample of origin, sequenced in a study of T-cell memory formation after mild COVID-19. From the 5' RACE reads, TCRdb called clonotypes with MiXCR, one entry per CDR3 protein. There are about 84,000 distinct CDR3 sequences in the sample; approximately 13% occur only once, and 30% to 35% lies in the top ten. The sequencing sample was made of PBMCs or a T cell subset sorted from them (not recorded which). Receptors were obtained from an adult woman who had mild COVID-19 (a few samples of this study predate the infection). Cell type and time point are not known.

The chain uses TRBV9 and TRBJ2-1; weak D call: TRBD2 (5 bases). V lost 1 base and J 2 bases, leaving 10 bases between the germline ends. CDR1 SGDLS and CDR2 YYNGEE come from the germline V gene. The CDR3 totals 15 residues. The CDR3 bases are TGTGCCAGCAGCGTACGTGCGGAGGCCTACAATGAGCAGTTCTTC. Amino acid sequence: CASSVRAEAYNEQFF.

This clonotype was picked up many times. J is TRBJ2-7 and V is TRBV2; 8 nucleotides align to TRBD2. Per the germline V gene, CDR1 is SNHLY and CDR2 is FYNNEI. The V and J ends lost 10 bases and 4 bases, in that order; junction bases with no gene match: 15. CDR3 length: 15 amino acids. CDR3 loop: CANQPGRGATYEQYF. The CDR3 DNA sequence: TGTGCCAACCAACCGGGGCGGGGGGCGACATACGAGCAGTACTTC.

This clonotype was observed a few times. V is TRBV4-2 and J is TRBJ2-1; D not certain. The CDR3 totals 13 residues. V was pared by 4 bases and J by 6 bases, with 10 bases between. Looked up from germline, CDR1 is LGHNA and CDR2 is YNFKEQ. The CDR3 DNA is TGTGCCAGCAGCCCCTTCCCCGGCAATGAGCAGTTCTTC. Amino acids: CASSPFPGNEQFF.

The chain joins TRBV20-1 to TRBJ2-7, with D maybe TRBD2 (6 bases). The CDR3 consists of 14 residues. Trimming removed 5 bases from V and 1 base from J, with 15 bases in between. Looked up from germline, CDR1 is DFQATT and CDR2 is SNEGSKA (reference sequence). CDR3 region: CSAGKYGTSYEQYF. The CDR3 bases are TGCAGTGCTGGGAAATACGGGACTTCCTACGAGCAGTACTTC.

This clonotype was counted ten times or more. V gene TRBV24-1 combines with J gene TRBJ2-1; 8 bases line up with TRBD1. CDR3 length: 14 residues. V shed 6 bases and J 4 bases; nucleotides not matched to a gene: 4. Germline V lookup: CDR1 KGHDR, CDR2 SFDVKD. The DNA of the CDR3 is TGTGCCACCAGTAGGCAGGGGGCTTACAATGAGCAGTTCTTC. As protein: CATSRQGAYNEQFF.

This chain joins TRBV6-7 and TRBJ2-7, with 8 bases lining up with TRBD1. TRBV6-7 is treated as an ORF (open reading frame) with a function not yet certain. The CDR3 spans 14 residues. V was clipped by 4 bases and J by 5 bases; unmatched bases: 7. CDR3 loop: CASSLQGAGHEQYF. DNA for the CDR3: TGTGCCAGCAGTTTGCAGGGGGCGGGCCACGAGCAGTACTTC.

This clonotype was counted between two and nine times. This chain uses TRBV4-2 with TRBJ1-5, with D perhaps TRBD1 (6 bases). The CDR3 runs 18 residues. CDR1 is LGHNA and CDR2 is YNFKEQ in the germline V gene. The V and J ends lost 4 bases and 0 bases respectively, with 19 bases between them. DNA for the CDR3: TGTGCCAGCAGCCCGTCGTGGGAGGGGGGGGATAGCAATCAGCCCCAGCATTTT. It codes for CASSPSWEGGDSNQPQHF.